This T cell receptor (beta chain) is drawn from a study of CD8 T cells in Susac syndrome. RNA was extracted with the RNeasy kit, and a quantity of 0.5 to 1 ug was reverse transcribed using random hexamers. MiXCR was run by TCRdb on the immunoSEQ multiplex PCR reads, yielding one entry per CDR3 protein. The table has under 200,000 distinct CDR3 sequences, approximately 95% seen once. Germline V CDR1 and CDR2: MNHEY, SMNVEV (reference sequence). This CDR3 contains 14 residues. With V trimmed by 6 bases and J by 4 bases, 6 bases remained unmatched. The chain links TRBV27 to TRBJ2-7, with 10 bases fitting TRBD2. Sequences were obtained from CD8+ T cells from PBMCs. This TCR was sampled from a human donor with multiple sclerosis. The chain's CDR3 is CASRQAGGPYEQYF. The CDR3 nucleotides are TGTGCCAGCAGGCAAGCGGGGGGGCCTTACGAGCAGTACTTC.